A selection of T cell receptor beta chains follows, all from one sample in a study of human T cells and chemical hapten exposure. Each CDR3 protein gets one entry after TCRdb re-called the 5' RACE reads with MiXCR. Of 100,000 to 120,000 distinct CDR3 sequences in the sample, around a fifth were seen once. The receptors stem from a human donor in good health. Each CDR3 is given with its conserved first and last residue. D genes are given only for firm matches. Clone size is stated in some rows and not others, as once, few, many or a class when expanded.

j_call,clone_size,d_call,v_call,cdr3_aa,cdr3_nt
TRBJ2-3,few,TRBD2,TRBV28,CASSLEGGRSTQYF,TGTGCCAGCAGTTTGGAGGGCGGGAGGAGTACGCAGTATTTT
TRBJ1-6,few,-,TRBV20-1,CSARDSSGSSSYNSPLHF,TGCAGTGCTAGAGATTCCTCAGGCAGTAGCTCCTATAATTCACCCCTCCACTTT
TRBJ1-1,-,-,TRBV7-2,CASSWQTQGKGGWAFF,TGTGCCAGCAGCTGGCAGACACAGGGAAAGGGAGGTTGGGCTTTCTTT
TRBJ2-5,many,-,TRBV13,CASSPRDPGGETQYF,TGTGCCAGCAGCCCACGGGACCCGGGCGGAGAGACCCAGTACTTC
TRBJ2-3,few,TRBD2,TRBV5-1,CASSRGGRGDTQYF,TGCGCCAGCTCCCGGGGCGGGAGAGGAGATACGCAGTATTTT
TRBJ2-7,-,-,TRBV6-5,CASSYSDSSYEQYF,TGTGCCAGCAGTTACTCCGACAGCTCCTACGAGCAGTACTTC
TRBJ2-7,-,TRBD2,TRBV27,CASSLLAGPGEQYF,TGTGCCAGCAGTTTATTAGCGGGACCGGGGGAGCAGTACTTC
TRBJ2-1,-,TRBD2,TRBV9,CASSSGRAFSDEQFF,TGTGCCAGCAGCAGCGGGAGGGCCTTCTCCGATGAGCAGTTCTTC
TRBJ1-6,few,TRBD1,TRBV5-1,CASSLWGQEGSSYNSPLHF,TGCGCCAGCAGCTTGTGGGGACAGGAGGGGAGCTCCTATAATTCACCCCTCCACTTT
TRBJ1-3,few,TRBD1,TRBV19,CASTNPGQGRNTIYF,TGTGCCAGTACTAACCCGGGACAGGGGAGAAACACCATATATTTT
TRBJ2-7,-,-,TRBV7-6,CASSLAFGSYEQYF,TGTGCCAGCAGCTTAGCCTTCGGGTCCTACGAGCAGTACTTC
TRBJ2-1,-,-,TRBV19,CASSQLARPGGEQFF,TGTGCCAGTAGTCAACTAGCAAGGCCCGGGGGCGAGCAGTTCTTC
TRBJ2-3,many,TRBD2,TRBV10-3,CAIKIAGGDTQYF,TGTGCCATCAAAATAGCGGGAGGAGATACGCAGTATTTT
TRBJ2-7,-,-,TRBV3-1,CASSHVHTLSYEQYF,TGTGCCAGCAGCCACGTTCATACTTTATCCTACGAGCAGTACTTC
TRBJ2-5,few,TRBD1,TRBV7-2,CASSWAGQGETQYF,TGTGCCAGCAGCTGGGCCGGACAGGGGGAGACCCAGTACTTC
TRBJ2-7,-,-,TRBV5-1,CASSLRSQGNEQYF,TGCGCCAGCAGCTTGCGGTCACAGGGCAACGAGCAGTACTTC
TRBJ2-5,-,-,TRBV27,CASTDSGSKTQYF,TGTGCCAGCACTGATTCGGGGAGTAAGACCCAGTACTTC
TRBJ2-4,few,-,TRBV28,CASSLFGEVIQYF,TGTGCCAGCAGTTTATTCGGGGAGGTCATTCAGTACTTC
TRBJ2-5,-,-,TRBV3-1,CASVPPSGQETQYF,TGTGCCAGCGTACCACCCTCCGGCCAAGAGACCCAGTACTTC
TRBJ2-7,few,TRBD1,TRBV7-9,CASSSNTGDNEQYF,TGTGCCAGCAGCTCCAATACAGGGGACAACGAGCAGTACTTC
TRBJ1-1,few,TRBD1,TRBV12-5,CASGRSSMTGILNTEAFF,TGTGCTAGTGGCCGAAGTAGTATGACAGGGATACTGAACACTGAAGCTTTCTTT
TRBJ1-4,-,TRBD1,TRBV29-1,CSVEGGTGREKLFF,TGCAGCGTTGAAGGCGGGACAGGGCGGGAAAAACTGTTTTTT
TRBJ2-3,-,-,TRBV5-1,CASSLVREYVDTQYF,TGCGCCAGCAGCTTGGTCCGGGAGTATGTAGATACGCAGTATTTT
TRBJ1-3,few,-,TRBV28,CASSLSASSGNTIYF,TGTGCCAGCAGTTTATCAGCTTCCTCTGGAAACACCATATATTTT
TRBJ2-3,-,-,TRBV9,CASSADPVPDTQYF,TGTGCCAGCAGCGCAGACCCCGTCCCAGATACGCAGTATTTT
TRBJ2-6,few,-,TRBV29-1,CSVRSVANVLTF,TGCAGCGTCCGTTCAGTGGCCAACGTCCTGACTTTC
TRBJ1-5,few,-,TRBV6-4,CALTPIQTAVGDQPQHF,TGTGCCCTCACACCGATCCAGACAGCGGTAGGGGATCAGCCCCAGCATTTT
TRBJ2-2,once,TRBD2,TRBV6-6,CASSYSGTSGTGELFF,TGTGCCAGCAGTTACTCAGGGACTAGCGGGACCGGGGAGCTGTTTTTT